This T cell receptor (beta chain) was retrieved from a study of blood T cell repertoires in COVID-19. Study at large: Samples came from the United States, Italy and Spain, spanning acute and convalescent COVID-19.

Measured with immunoSEQ multiplex PCR; TCRdb has only the in-frame clones, and not every one. The sample lists a few hundred thousand clones, about 80% occurring once. Those who participated ranged in age from roughly 18 to 89 years and resided in about 24 US areas. Participants were placed into cohorts based on the clinical history they reported. From germline, CDR1 is MNHEY and CDR2 SVGAGI. V was clipped by 6 bases and J by 8 bases; unmatched bases: 8. This CDR3 is built from 13 residues. The sequence was obtained from a woman aged 40 to 49 with acute COVID-19. The chain couples TRBV6-5 to TRBJ1-2; 8 bases are a match to TRBD1. Sequenced sample: PBMCs or T cells enriched from blood (not recorded which). CDR3 bases: TGTGCCAGCAGCAGGGGGCAGTGGGGAGGCTACACCTTC. Protein product: CASSRGQWGGYTF.